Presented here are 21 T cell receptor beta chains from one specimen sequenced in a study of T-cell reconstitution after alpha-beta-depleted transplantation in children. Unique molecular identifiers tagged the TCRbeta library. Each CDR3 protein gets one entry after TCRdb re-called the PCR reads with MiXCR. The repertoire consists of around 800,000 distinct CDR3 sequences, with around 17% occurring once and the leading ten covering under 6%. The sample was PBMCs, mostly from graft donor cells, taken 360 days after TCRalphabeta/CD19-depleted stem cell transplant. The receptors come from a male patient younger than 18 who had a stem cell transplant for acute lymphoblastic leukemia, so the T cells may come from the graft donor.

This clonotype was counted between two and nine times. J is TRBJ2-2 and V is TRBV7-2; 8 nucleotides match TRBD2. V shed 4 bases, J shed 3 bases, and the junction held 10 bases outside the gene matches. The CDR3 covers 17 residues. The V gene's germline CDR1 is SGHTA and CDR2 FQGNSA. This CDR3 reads CASSSPPGLGDTGELFF. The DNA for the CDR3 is TGTGCCAGCAGCTCCCCCCCGGGACTAGGGGACACCGGGGAGCTGTTTTTT.

This CDR3 is CASSPSAWVGYTF. The CDR3 DNA follows: TGTGCCAGCAGCCCCTCCGCCTGGGTAGGCTACACCTTC. The chain joins TRBV7-6 to TRBJ1-2, with D unclear. The CDR3 has 13 residues. Germline V gene sequence: CDR1 SGHVS, CDR2 FNYEAQ. V was clipped by 5 bases and J by 8 bases, with 15 bases between them.

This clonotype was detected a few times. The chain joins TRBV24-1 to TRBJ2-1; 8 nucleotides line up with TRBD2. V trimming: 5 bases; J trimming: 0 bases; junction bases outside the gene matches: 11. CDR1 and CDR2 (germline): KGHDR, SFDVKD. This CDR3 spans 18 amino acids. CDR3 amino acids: CATSGTSKRGPSYNEQFF. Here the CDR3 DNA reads TGTGCCACCAGTGGGACTAGCAAGAGAGGGCCCTCCTACAATGAGCAGTTCTTC.

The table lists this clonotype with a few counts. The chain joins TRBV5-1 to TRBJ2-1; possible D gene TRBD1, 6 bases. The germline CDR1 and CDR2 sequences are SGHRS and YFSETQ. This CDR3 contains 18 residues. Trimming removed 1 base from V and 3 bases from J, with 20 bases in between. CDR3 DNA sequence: TGCGCCAGCAGCTTGACAACAGGGATGCCTTCAAACTACAATGAGCAGTTCTTC. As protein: CASSLTTGMPSNYNEQFF.

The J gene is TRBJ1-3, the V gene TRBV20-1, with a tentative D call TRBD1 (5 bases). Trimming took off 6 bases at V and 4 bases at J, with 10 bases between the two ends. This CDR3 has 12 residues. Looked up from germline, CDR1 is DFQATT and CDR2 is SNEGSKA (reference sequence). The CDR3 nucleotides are TGCAGTGCCCCTAGGGGAGGAAACACCATATATTTT. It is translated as CSAPRGGNTIYF.

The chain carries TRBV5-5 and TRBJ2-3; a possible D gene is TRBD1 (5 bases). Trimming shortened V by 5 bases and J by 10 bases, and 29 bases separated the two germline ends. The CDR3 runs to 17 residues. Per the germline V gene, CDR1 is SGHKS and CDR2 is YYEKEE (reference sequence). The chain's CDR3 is CASSPSTVFNRYSPQYF. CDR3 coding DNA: TGTGCCAGCAGTCCCTCGACAGTCTTCAACCGTTATAGCCCGCAGTATTTT.

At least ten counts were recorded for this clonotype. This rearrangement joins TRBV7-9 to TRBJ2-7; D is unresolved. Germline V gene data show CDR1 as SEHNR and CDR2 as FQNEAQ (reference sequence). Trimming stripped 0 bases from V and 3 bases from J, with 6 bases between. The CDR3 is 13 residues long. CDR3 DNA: TGTGCCAGCAGCTTAGCCCAGGTCTACGAGCAGTACTTC. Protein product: CASSLAQVYEQYF.

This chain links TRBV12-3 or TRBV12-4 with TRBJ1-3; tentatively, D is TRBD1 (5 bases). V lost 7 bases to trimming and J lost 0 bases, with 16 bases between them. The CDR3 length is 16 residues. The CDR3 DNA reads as TGTGCCAGCAATATGTGGGGCGGGTCCTCTGGAAACACCATATATTTT. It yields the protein CASNMWGGSSGNTIYF.

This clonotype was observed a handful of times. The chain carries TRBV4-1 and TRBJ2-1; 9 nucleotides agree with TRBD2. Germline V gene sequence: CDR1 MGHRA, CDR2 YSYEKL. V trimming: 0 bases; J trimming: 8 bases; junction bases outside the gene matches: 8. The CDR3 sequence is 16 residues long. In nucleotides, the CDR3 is TGCGCCAGCAGCCAAGAAATAGCGGGAGTAGGATATGAGCAGTTCTTC. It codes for CASSQEIAGVGYEQFF.

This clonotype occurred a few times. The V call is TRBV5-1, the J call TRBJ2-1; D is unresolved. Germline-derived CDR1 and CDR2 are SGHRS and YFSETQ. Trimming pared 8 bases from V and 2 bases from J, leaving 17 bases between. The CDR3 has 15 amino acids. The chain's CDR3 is CASSLGRLPYNEQFF. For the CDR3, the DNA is TGCGCCAGTAGCCTGGGCAGGCTCCCCTACAATGAGCAGTTCTTC.

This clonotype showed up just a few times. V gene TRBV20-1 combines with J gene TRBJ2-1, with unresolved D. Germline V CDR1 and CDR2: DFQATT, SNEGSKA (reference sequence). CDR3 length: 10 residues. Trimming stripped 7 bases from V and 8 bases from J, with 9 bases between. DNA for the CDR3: TGCAGTGTACAGTTTGATGAGCAGTTCTTC. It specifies CSVQFDEQFF.

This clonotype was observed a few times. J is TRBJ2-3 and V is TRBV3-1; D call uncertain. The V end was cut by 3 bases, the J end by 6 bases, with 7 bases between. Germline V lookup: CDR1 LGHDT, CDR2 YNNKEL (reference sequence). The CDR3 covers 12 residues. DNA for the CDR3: TGTGCCAGCAGCCAGCCCCCCGATACGCAGTATTTT. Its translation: CASSQPPDTQYF.

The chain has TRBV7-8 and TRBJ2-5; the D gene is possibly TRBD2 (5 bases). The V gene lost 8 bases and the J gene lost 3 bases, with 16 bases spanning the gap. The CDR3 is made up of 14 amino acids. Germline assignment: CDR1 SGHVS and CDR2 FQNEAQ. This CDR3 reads CASSTGKYKETQYF. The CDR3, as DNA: TGTGCCAGCTCGACGGGAAAGTACAAAGAGACCCAGTACTTC. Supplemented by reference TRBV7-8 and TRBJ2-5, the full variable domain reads GAGVSQSPRYKVAKRGQDVALRCDPISGHVSLFWYQQALGQGPEFLTYFQNEAQLDKSGLPSDRFFAERPEGSVSTLKIQRTQQEDSAVYLCASSTGKYKETQYFGPGTRLLVL.

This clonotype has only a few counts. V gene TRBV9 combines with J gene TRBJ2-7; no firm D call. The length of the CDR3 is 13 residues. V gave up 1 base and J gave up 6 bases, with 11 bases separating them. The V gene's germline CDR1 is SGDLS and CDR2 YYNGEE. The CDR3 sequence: CASSVMGVGEQYF. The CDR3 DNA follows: TGTGCCAGCAGCGTAATGGGTGTCGGCGAGCAGTACTTC.

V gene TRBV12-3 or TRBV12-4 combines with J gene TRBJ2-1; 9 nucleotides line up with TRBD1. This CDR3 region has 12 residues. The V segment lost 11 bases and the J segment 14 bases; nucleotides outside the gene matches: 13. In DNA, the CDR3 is TGTGCCTCCTCTTGGGACAGGGAAAGGAAGTTCTTC. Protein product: CASSWDRERKFF.

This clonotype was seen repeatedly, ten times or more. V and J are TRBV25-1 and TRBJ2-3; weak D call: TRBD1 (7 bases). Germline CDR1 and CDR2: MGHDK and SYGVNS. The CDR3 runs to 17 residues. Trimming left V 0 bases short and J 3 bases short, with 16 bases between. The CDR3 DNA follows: TGTGCCAGCAGTGAATACAGGGGGGCAGGGATAACAGATACGCAGTATTTT. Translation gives CASSEYRGAGITDTQYF.

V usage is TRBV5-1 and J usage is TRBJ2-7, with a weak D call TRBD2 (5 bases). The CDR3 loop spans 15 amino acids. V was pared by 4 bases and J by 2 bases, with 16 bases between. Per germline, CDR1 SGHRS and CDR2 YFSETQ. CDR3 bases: TGCGCCAGCAGCATAACTAGTGGGTCTACCTACGAGCAGTACTTC. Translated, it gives CASSITSGSTYEQYF. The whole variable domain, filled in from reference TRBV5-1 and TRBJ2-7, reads KAGVTQTPRYLIKTRGQQVTLSCSPISGHRSVSWYQQTPGQGLQFLFEYFSETQRNKGNFPGRFSGRQFSNSRSEMNVSTLELGDSALYLCASSITSGSTYEQYFGPGTRLTVT.

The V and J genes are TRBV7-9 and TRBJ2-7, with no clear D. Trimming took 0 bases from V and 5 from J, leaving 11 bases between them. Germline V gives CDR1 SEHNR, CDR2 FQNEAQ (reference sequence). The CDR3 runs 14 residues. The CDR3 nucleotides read TGTGCCAGCAGCTTAGCGGGCCCAATCGACGAGCAGTACTTC. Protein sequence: CASSLAGPIDEQYF.

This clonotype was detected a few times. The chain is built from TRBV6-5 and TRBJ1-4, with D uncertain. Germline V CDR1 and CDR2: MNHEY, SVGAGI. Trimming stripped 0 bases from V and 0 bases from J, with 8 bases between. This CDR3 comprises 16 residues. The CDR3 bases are TGTGCCAGCAGTTACTCCTTCTATGCAACTAATGAAAAACTGTTTTTT. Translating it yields CASSYSFYATNEKLFF.

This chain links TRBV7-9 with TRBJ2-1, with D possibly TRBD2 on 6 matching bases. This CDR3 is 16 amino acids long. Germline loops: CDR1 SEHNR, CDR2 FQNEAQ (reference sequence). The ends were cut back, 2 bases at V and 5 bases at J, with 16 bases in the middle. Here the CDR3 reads CASSLSLRGGNNEQFF. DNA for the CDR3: TGTGCCAGCAGCTTAAGTTTGCGGGGAGGTAACAATGAGCAGTTCTTC.

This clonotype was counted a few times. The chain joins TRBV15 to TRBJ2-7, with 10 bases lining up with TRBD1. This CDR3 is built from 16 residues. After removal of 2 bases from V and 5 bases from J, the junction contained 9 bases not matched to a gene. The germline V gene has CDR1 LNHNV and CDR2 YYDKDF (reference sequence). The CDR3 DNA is TGTGCCACCAGCAGAAACCGGGACAGGGGTTGGCACGAGCAGTACTTC. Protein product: CATSRNRDRGWHEQYF. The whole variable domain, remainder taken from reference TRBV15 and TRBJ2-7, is DAMVIQNPRYQVTQFGKPVTLSCSQTLNHNVMYWYQQKSSQAPKLLFHYYDKDFNNEADTPDNFQSRRPNTSFCFLDIRSPGLGDTAMYLCATSRNRDRGWHEQYFGPGTRLTVT.